One and the same sample provided the 26 T cell receptor beta chains below, sequenced in a study of PD-L1 blockade in urothelial cancer. The time point denotes: pretreatment peripheral blood. This table comes from immunoSEQ multiplex PCR, and its TCRdb copy is limited to in-frame clones, with some not included. The sample holds under 100,000 clones, around 89% seen once. The sequencing used PBMCs, collected around atezolizumab (anti-PD-L1) treatment. These receptors all stem from a man in his fifties or sixties with urothelial cancer.

This clone has just one count. This chain links TRBV5-8 with TRBJ1-2, with D tentatively TRBD1 (6 bases). The V end was cut by 5 bases, the J end by 6 bases, with 14 bases between. The V gene's germline CDR1 is SGHTS and CDR2 YDEGEE. CDR3 length equals 13 residues. In nucleotides, the CDR3 is TGTGCCAGCAGATGGAACAGGGACCATGGCTACACCTTC. Translating it yields CASRWNRDHGYTF. Looking up the rest from reference TRBV5-8 and TRBJ1-2 gives the full variable domain: EAGVTQSPTHLIKTRGQQATLRCSPISGHTSVYWYQQALGLGLQFLLWYDEGEERNRGNFPPRFSGRQFPNYSSELNVNALELEDSALYLCASRWNRDHGYTFGSGTRLTVV.

The gene calls are TRBV6-1 and TRBJ1-1; the match to TRBD1 covers 8 bases. The CDR3 contains 15 residues. The J segment lost 1 base and the V segment lost 3 bases, leaving 4 bases of the junction unmatched. CDR1 and CDR2 from the germline V gene are MNHNS and SASEGT. The CDR3 DNA sequence: TGTGCCAGCAGTGACCCCGGGACAGGGAACACTGAAGCTTTCTTT. This encodes CASSDPGTGNTEAFF.

The chain links TRBV4-3 to TRBJ2-1, with TRBD2 matching over 7 bases. Germline lookup yields CDR1 LGHNA and CDR2 YSLEER. V trimming: 2 bases; J trimming: 0 bases; junction bases outside the gene matches: 10. This CDR3 spans 18 amino acids. For the CDR3, the DNA is TGCGCCAGCAGCCAATACACCGGGACTACCGACTCCTACAATGAGCAGTTCTTC. It is translated as CASSQYTGTTDSYNEQFF.

This chain uses TRBV5-4 with TRBJ2-2, with D possibly TRBD1 on 6 matching bases. Germline V lookup: CDR1 SGHNT, CDR2 YYREEE (reference sequence). The CDR3 consists of 16 residues. The V and J ends lost 4 bases and 4 bases respectively, with 17 bases between them. In nucleotides, the CDR3 is TGTGCCAGCAGCACTTTAGGGGGATCGGGCACCGGGGAGCTGTTTTTT. This codes for CASSTLGGSGTGELFF.

The chain recombines TRBV7-2 with TRBJ1-6, with 8 bases lining up with TRBD1. V was pared by 0 bases and J by 2 bases, with 6 bases of the junction left unmatched. CDR1 is SGHTA and CDR2 is FQGNSA in the germline V gene. The CDR3 covers 18 residues. CDR3 DNA: TGTGCCAGCAGCTTAGCTTCCGGACAGGGAACCTATAATTCACCCCTCCACTTT. Protein sequence: CASSLASGQGTYNSPLHF.

This chain uses TRBV19 with TRBJ1-5, with D possibly TRBD1 on 6 matching bases. V was cut by 5 bases and J by 6 bases, with 14 bases left in between. Germline V gives CDR1 LNHDA, CDR2 SQIVND (reference sequence). The CDR3 covers 14 residues. For the CDR3, the DNA is TGTGCCAGTAGTGAACAGGGAGCCTCTCAGCCCCAGCATTTT. Its protein product is CASSEQGASQPQHF.

The genes are TRBV4-1 and TRBJ2-1; TRBD2 agrees at 9 bases. This CDR3 comprises 19 residues. V dropped 1 base and J dropped 7; count of bases not matched to a gene: 17. Germline V CDR1 and CDR2: MGHRA, YSYEKL. CDR3 coding DNA: TGCGCCAGCAGCCAAGGAGAGTGGGGCGGGGGGGCCCGAGCAAATGAGCAGTTCTTC. Its translation is CASSQGEWGGGARANEQFF.

This rearrangement joins TRBV4-1 to TRBJ2-7, with a tentative D call TRBD1 (6 bases). Germline loops: CDR1 MGHRA, CDR2 YSYEKL. V lost 4 bases, J lost 2 bases, and 9 bases lay in between. This CDR3 has 13 residues. The CDR3 coding sequence is TGCGCCAGCAGCCGGGGGACAACCTACGAGCAGTACTTC. As protein: CASSRGTTYEQYF.

CDR3 loop: CASSEGARARGYEQYF. The CDR3 nucleotides are TGTGCCAGCAGTGAAGGGGCCCGGGCAAGGGGTTACGAGCAGTACTTC. This chain links TRBV6-1 with TRBJ2-7, with D perhaps TRBD1 (5 bases). V was cut by 1 base and J by 4 bases, with 17 bases left in between. This CDR3 region has 16 residues. Germline loops: CDR1 MNHNS, CDR2 SASEGT.

The rearrangement joins TRBV5-1 to TRBJ1-2, with TRBD1 matching over 10 bases. The junction had 10 bases not matched to a gene; V was cut back by 3 bases and J by 8 bases. The CDR3 has 15 amino acids. Germline V lookup: CDR1 SGHRS, CDR2 YFSETQ. The CDR3 region is CASSWDRGKGEGYTF. In DNA, the CDR3 is TGCGCCAGCAGCTGGGACAGGGGAAAGGGAGAAGGCTACACCTTC.

This clone was counted a single time. The V call is TRBV14, the J call TRBJ1-2; D gene ambiguous. The V end lost 4 bases, the J end lost 0 bases, and 3 bases lay between the germline ends. The CDR3 contains 12 residues. Germline V CDR1 and CDR2: SGHDN, FVKESK. The CDR3 reads CASSLANYGYTF. The CDR3 nucleotides read TGTGCCAGCAGCCTAGCTAACTATGGCTACACCTTC.

This rearrangement joins TRBV6-6 to TRBJ1-2; a weak D match, TRBD1 (5 bases). Per the germline V gene, CDR1 is MNHNY and CDR2 is SVGAGI (reference sequence). V was clipped by 2 bases and J by 2 bases, with 12 bases between them. The CDR3 extends over 15 amino acids. This CDR3 is CASSYAQTVNYGYTF. CDR3 coding DNA: TGTGCCAGCAGTTACGCCCAGACAGTGAACTATGGCTACACCTTC.

The rearrangement uses TRBV14 and TRBJ1-1; 9 bases are a match to TRBD1. The CDR3 length is 15 residues. Looked up from germline, CDR1 is SGHDN and CDR2 is FVKESK. Trimming at V came to 4 bases and at J to 4 bases, leaving 7 bases not matched to a gene. CDR3 amino acids: CASSPRDRAATEAFF. The CDR3 DNA reads TGTGCCAGCAGCCCCAGGGACAGGGCAGCCACTGAAGCTTTCTTT.

The chain is built from TRBV28 and TRBJ1-2, with D unresolved. With 4 bases removed from V and 5 bases from J, the gap between germline ends came to 2 bases. The germline gives CDR1 MDHEN, CDR2 SYDVKM. This CDR3 is 10 amino acids long. CDR3 nucleotide sequence: TGTGCCAGCAGTTCTTATGGCTACACCTTC. Its protein product is CASSSYGYTF.

The chain recombines TRBV29-1 with TRBJ2-7, with D possibly being TRBD2 (7 bases). V was pared by 4 bases and J by 6 bases, with 13 bases between. Germline V gene sequence: CDR1 SQVTM, CDR2 ANQGSEA. The CDR3 is 12 residues long. This chain's CDR3 is CSVGGGPREQYF. Here the CDR3 DNA reads TGCAGCGTTGGGGGGGGGCCTCGCGAGCAGTACTTC.

The chain links TRBV9 to TRBJ2-2, with 12 nucleotides matching TRBD1. With 0 bases clipped from V and 5 bases from J, the junction kept 5 bases outside the gene matches. Looked up from germline, CDR1 is SGDLS and CDR2 is YYNGEE. CDR3 length equals 17 residues. The CDR3 reads CASSVGDRGRGTGELFF. DNA of the CDR3: TGTGCCAGCAGCGTAGGGGACAGGGGGCGAGGGACCGGGGAGCTGTTTTTT.

V gene TRBV28 combines with J gene TRBJ1-3; maybe TRBD1 (6 bases). Germline values: CDR1 MDHEN, CDR2 SYDVKM. The CDR3 is made up of 14 amino acids. The V end lost 7 bases, the J end lost 4 bases, and 14 bases lay between the germline ends. CDR3 region: CASIDYREGNTIYF. The CDR3 bases are TGTGCCAGCATTGATTACAGGGAAGGAAACACCATATATTTT.

This rearrangement joins TRBV15 to TRBJ1-2, with 10 nucleotides matching TRBD1. Unmatched junction bases numbered 10, after V lost 4 bases and J lost 5 bases. The CDR3 extends over 16 amino acids. The germline V gene has CDR1 LNHNV and CDR2 YYDKDF (reference sequence). The CDR3 is CATSILGQGDIYGYTF. The DNA for the CDR3 is TGTGCCACCAGCATCTTAGGACAGGGGGACATATATGGCTACACCTTC.

The CDR3 here is CASLSADTYEQYF. The CDR3 DNA reads as TGTGCCAGCCTCTCAGCGGATACCTACGAGCAGTACTTC. The gene calls are TRBV6-1 and TRBJ2-7; weak D call: TRBD2 (5 bases). CDR3 length equals 13 residues. Germline-derived CDR1 and CDR2 are MNHNS and SASEGT. Trimming shortened V by 8 bases and J by 2 bases, and 13 bases separated the two germline ends.

The V and J genes are TRBV4-1 and TRBJ2-5, with 8 bases lining up with TRBD2. V was pared by 4 bases and J by 1 base, with 5 bases of the junction left unmatched. Germline V gene sequence: CDR1 MGHRA, CDR2 YSYEKL. CDR3 length: 15 amino acids. The CDR3 reads CASSLAGRIQETQYF. The CDR3 DNA is TGCGCCAGCAGCCTAGCGGGACGGATCCAAGAGACCCAGTACTTC.

The genes are TRBV6-5 and TRBJ1-2; TRBD1 agrees at 9 bases. Germline CDR1 and CDR2: MNHEY and SVGAGI. The length of the CDR3 is 14 residues. With 6 bases clipped from V and 5 bases from J, the junction kept 7 bases outside the gene matches. The CDR3 region has the DNA TGTGCCAGCAGCCAAACCGGGACAGGGTATGGCTACACCTTC. As protein: CASSQTGTGYGYTF.

The rearrangement links TRBV19 to TRBJ2-1, with 10 positions matching TRBD1. Trimming removed 4 bases from V and 7 bases from J; junction bases left unmatched: 4. The CDR3 is 14 residues long. The germline V gene encodes CDR1 LNHDA and CDR2 SQIVND (reference sequence). DNA of the CDR3: TGTGCCAGTAGTAGGGACAGGGGCTCGAATGAGCAGTTCTTC. This sequence encodes CASSRDRGSNEQFF.

V is TRBV11-1 and J is TRBJ2-7; D may be TRBD2 (5 bases). CDR3 length: 13 residues. The V and J ends lost 5 bases and 4 bases respectively, with 12 bases between them. Germline-derived CDR1 and CDR2 are SGHAT and FQDESV (reference sequence). CDR3 nucleotide sequence: TGTGCCAGCAGCCGTGGACTTTCGTACGAGCAGTACTTC. Residues: CASSRGLSYEQYF.

The chain joins TRBV19 to TRBJ1-3, with a possible D match to TRBD1 (6 bases). This CDR3 has 13 amino acids. Trimming left V 9 bases short and J 8 bases short, with 17 bases between. Germline CDR1 reads LNHDA; CDR2 reads SQIVND (reference sequence). The DNA for the CDR3 is TGTGCCAGCAATCCCGAGGGGGAAGACACCATATATTTT. Protein sequence: CASNPEGEDTIYF.

This rearrangement joins TRBV7-2 to TRBJ1-6; D may be TRBD1 (5 bases). This CDR3 spans 14 amino acids. V was trimmed by 0 bases and J by 10 bases, leaving 10 bases between them. The germline CDR1 and CDR2 sequences are SGHTA and FQGNSA. CDR3 nucleotides: TGTGCCAGCAGCTTAGCGGCAGGGAACTCACCCCTCCACTTT. Protein product: CASSLAAGNSPLHF.

This clone was detected once. This chain connects TRBV2 to TRBJ1-6, with TRBD1 matching over 8 bases. Germline V gene lookup returns CDR1 SNHLY and CDR2 FYNNEI. The CDR3 has 12 amino acids. The junction had 3 bases not matched to a gene; V was cut back by 6 bases and J by 11 bases. The CDR3 loop is CASRQGQAPLHF. The CDR3 region has the DNA TGTGCCAGCAGGCAGGGACAGGCACCCCTCCACTTT. The full variable domain, rest sourced from reference TRBV2 and TRBJ1-6, is EPEVTQTPSHQVTQMGQEVILRCVPISNHLYFYWYRQILGQKVEFLVSFYNNEISEKSEIFDDQFSVERPDGSNFTLKIRSTKLEDSAMYFCASRQGQAPLHFGNGTRLTVT.